The T cell receptor beta chain under discussion was sequenced for a study of blood T cell repertoires in COVID-19. Study-wide context: Sites in the United States, Italy and Spain provided acute and convalescent COVID-19 samples. PBMCs, B-cell-depleted T cells, or T cells were the source of the cDNA or gDNA that made up the material.

In the study's own analysis: Amplification with reference gene primers provided the estimates of nucleated cell counts. TCRdb keeps only in-frame clones here, not all; method: immunoSEQ multiplex PCR. The D gene and trimming were derived from the DNA, and the V and J assignments and clone size from that table. The top ten clones hold about 8.6% of a sample with tens of thousands of clones, around 86% of them seen once. The CDR3 runs 14 residues. V lost 5 bases to trimming and J lost 5 bases, with 15 bases between them. CDR1 LNHDA and CDR2 SQIVND come from the germline V gene (reference sequence). The TCR comes from a human donor in a cohort sampled during active COVID-19. The sequencing input was peripheral blood. This sequence joins TRBV19 and TRBJ1-1, with D possibly TRBD1 on 5 matching bases. CDR3 DNA sequence: TGTGCCAGTAGTGCCCTAGACAGTAGAACTGAAGCTTTCTTT. It is translated as CASSALDSRTEAFF.